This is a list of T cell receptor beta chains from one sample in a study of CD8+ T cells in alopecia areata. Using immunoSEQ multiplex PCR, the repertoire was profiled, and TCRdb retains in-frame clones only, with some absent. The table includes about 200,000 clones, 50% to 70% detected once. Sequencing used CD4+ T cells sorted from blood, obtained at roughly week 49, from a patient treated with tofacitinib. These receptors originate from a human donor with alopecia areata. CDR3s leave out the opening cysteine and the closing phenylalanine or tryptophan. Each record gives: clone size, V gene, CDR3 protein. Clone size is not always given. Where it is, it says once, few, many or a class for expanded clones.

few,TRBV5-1,ASSLDRKFQETQY
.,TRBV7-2,ASSPRGQGDEQY
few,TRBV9,ASSVRGGATSSGANVLT
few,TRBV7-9,ASSPPGRGNTGELF
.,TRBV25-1,ASSEVPAQGVEKLF
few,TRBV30,AWSPAQDYT
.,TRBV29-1,SVAASYEQY
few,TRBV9,ASSVDRDTEAF
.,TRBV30,AWSVNLPAGGETQY
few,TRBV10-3,AISEAPGTGAWNEQF
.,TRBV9,ASSVIPMNYNEQF
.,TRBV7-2,ASSVGQGANQPQH
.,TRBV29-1,SVGTGLHYEQY
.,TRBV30,AMGEGTTIYGYT
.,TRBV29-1,SVVGTTLAF
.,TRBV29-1,SASTGQSDTQY
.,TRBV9,ASSVVQGGYT
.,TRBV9,ASSVDGGSYT
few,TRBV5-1,ASSLKPGGAQETQY
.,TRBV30,AWSPIGDSHRPQH
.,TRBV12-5,ASASGGEETQY
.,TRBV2,ASLGLLESSEQY
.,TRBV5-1,ASSKQGRIAF
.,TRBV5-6,ASSWGYEGQPQH
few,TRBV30,AWTGQGTGGYT
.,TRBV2,ASKGGPGSTDTQY